This is a list of T cell receptor beta chains from one sample in a study of graft-versus-host responses after intestinal transplantation. These TCRs are of unknown antigen specificity. The table came from immunoSEQ multiplex PCR; TCRdb's copy has only in-frame clones and leaves some out. Counted here are roughly 120,000 clones, 90% to 95% occurring once; the ten biggest clones make up roughly 0.5%. Specimen: unstimulated CD8+ T cells sorted from spleen or lymph node cells, collected before intestinal transplant. The receptors were sampled from a human donor who received an intestinal transplant. CDR3s include the opening cysteine and the closing phenylalanine or tryptophan. Fields, in order: D gene, J gene, V gene, clone size, CDR3 DNA, CDR3 protein. A D gene is named only where the DNA matches it firmly. Size values are once, few and many counts, or a class for expanded clones, and some rows have none.

NA	TRBJ2-1	TRBV27	NA	TGTGCCAGCAGTTTGAATAACAATGAGCAGTTCTTC	CASSLNNNEQFF
TRBD2	TRBJ2-7	TRBV28	NA	TGTGCCAGCAGCTTAGGACTAGCTGGGTACGAGCAGTACTTC	CASSLGLAGYEQYF
NA	TRBJ2-2	TRBV5-1	NA	TGCGCCAGCAACTTCGCACAGGGTTATTTCTCCGGGGAGCTGTTTTTT	CASNFAQGYFSGELFF
NA	TRBJ2-5	TRBV14	NA	TGTGCCAGCAGCCAATCGGGAGAGGAGACCCAGTACTTC	CASSQSGEETQYF
NA	TRBJ2-7	TRBV11-2	NA	TGTGCCAGCAGCCAAGGGTGGGCGAGCGCCTACGAGCAGTACTTC	CASSQGWASAYEQYF
NA	TRBJ1-1	TRBV7-9	NA	TGTGCCAGCAGCTTAGGGGGGCTACAGTCCTTGGACACTGAAGCTTTCTTT	CASSLGGLQSLDTEAFF
NA	TRBJ1-2	TRBV6-1	NA	TGTGCCAGCAGTGAGGGGGCGGGCTACACCTTC	CASSEGAGYTF
NA	TRBJ2-1	TRBV28	NA	TGTGCCAGCAGTTTATACGTTGGGAGTTTAAGTGAGCAGTTCTTC	CASSLYVGSLSEQFF
NA	TRBJ2-7	TRBV19	NA	TGTGCCAGTAGTTTTGGACTGTCCTACGAGCAGTACTTC	CASSFGLSYEQYF
NA	TRBJ2-3	TRBV5-3	NA	TGTGCCAGAAGCTGGAGCCGGCCCAACCCGGGGGATACGCAGTATTTT	CARSWSRPNPGDTQYF
NA	TRBJ1-2	TRBV5-6	NA	TGTGCCAGTCTCCCCTCCCAGGGATATGGCTACACCTTC	CASLPSQGYGYTF
TRBD2	TRBJ2-1	TRBV7-3	NA	TGTGCCAGCAGCACAGCCAGCGGGGCACCAAACGACGCGTGGTACAACAATGAGCAGTTCTTC	CASSTASGAPNDAWYNNEQFF
TRBD1	TRBJ2-6	TRBV5-4	NA	TGTGCCAGCAGCTTGTCCGGGACAGGCCTCTCTGGGGCCAACGTCCTGACTTTC	CASSLSGTGLSGANVLTF
NA	TRBJ2-7	TRBV28	NA	TGTGCCAGCAGTTCGCGAGAGGCTAGCCCCTACGAGCAGTACTTC	CASSSREASPYEQYF
NA	TRBJ2-5	TRBV28	NA	TGTGCCAGCAGCGGTAGCGGAGATTACCAAGAGACCCAGTACTTC	CASSGSGDYQETQYF
TRBD2	TRBJ2-3	TRBV4-1	NA	TGCGCCAGCAGCCAAGAGGGGCGGGAGCCAGATACGCAGTATTTT	CASSQEGREPDTQYF
NA	TRBJ2-1	TRBV19	once	TGTGCCAGTAGTATACTGGCTTTCAATGAGCAGTTCTTC	CASSILAFNEQFF
NA	TRBJ2-5	TRBV5-4	NA	TGTGCCAGCAGCTCCGCAGGGGGCGGGCGGGAGAGGGACCAAGAGACCCAGTACTTC	CASSSAGGGRERDQETQYF
NA	TRBJ2-7	TRBV2	NA	TGTGCCAGCAGAGGAGGGAGCTACGAGCAGTACTTC	CASRGGSYEQYF
TRBD2	TRBJ2-1	TRBV7-8	NA	TGTGCCAGCACCCGAGGGACTAGCGGAAACAATGAGCAGTTCTTC	CASTRGTSGNNEQFF
TRBD1	TRBJ2-7	TRBV19	NA	TGTGCCAGTAGCCCGGGACAGATCTATGAGCAGTACTTC	CASSPGQIYEQYF
TRBD2	TRBJ2-1	TRBV27	NA	TGTGCCAGCAGTTGGGTAGCGGGTTCGGATGAGCAGTTCTTC	CASSWVAGSDEQFF
TRBD2	TRBJ2-7	TRBV10-3	few	TGTGCCATCAGTGAGTCTAGCGGGAGGGAAGAGCAGTACTTC	CAISESSGREEQYF
NA	TRBJ2-2	TRBV30	NA	TGTGCCTCCGACGGGGAATCCGGGGAGCTGTTTTTT	CASDGESGELFF
NA	TRBJ2-1	TRBV9	NA	TGTGCCAGCAGCCCCTCGGGCTCTTCAAAGATGCAGTTCTTC	CASSPSGSSKMQFF
NA	TRBJ2-5	TRBV6-6	NA	TGTGCCAGCAGTTCGACTAGGGCGCTGAGGGAGACCCAGTACTTC	CASSSTRALRETQYF
NA	TRBJ2-7	TRBV13	NA	TGTGCCAGCAGCTCCAAATCACTAGCTTCCGAGCAGTACTTC	CASSSKSLASEQYF
TRBD1	TRBJ2-7	TRBV4-1	NA	TGCGCCAGCAGTGGGACAGGACTATCCTACGAGCAGTACTTC	CASSGTGLSYEQYF
NA	TRBJ1-5	TRBV5-6	once	TGTGCCAGCAGCTTCCGGAACAATCAGCCCCAGCATTTT	CASSFRNNQPQHF
NA	TRBJ1-1	TRBV15	NA	TGTGCCACCAGCAGGGTGAACACTGAAGCTTTCTTT	CATSRVNTEAFF
NA	TRBJ2-7	TRBV6-5	once	TGTGCCAGCAGTCGATCGGGGGGCGGCAACGAGCAGTACTTC	CASSRSGGGNEQYF